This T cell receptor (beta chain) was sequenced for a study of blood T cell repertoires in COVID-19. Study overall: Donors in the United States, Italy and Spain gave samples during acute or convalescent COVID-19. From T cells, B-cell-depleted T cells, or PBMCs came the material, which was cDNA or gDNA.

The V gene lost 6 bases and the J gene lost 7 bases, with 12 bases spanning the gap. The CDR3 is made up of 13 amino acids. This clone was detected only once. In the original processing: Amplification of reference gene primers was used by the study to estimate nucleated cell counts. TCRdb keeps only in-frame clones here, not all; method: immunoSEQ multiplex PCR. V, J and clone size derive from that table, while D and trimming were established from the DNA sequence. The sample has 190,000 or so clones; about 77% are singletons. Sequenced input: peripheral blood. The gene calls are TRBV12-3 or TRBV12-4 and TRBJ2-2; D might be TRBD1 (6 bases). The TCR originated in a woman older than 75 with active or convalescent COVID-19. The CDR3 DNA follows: TGTGCCAGCAGGACTACAGGGATCGGGGAGCTGTTTTTT. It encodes CASRTTGIGELFF.